Here is one T cell receptor (beta chain) with its context. These data are taken from a study of blood T cell repertoires in COVID-19. Study-level information: The origin of the acute and convalescent COVID-19 samples was the United States, Italy and Spain. In each case, the material was cDNA or gDNA derived from T cells, B-cell-depleted T cells, or PBMCs.

Generated by immunoSEQ multiplex PCR, the TCRdb table keeps only in-frame clones and is missing some. Of about 310,000 clones in the sample, around 91% were seen once. CDR3 length: 13 amino acids. V dropped 4 bases and J dropped 3; count of bases not matched to a gene: 3. CDR1 is SEHNR and CDR2 is FQNEAQ in the germline V gene (reference sequence). Self-reported history from a screening survey and questionnaire set each donor's cohort. Cohort 3 recovery required two negative PCRs, clearance, or symptom resolution. The receptor's source is a woman aged 40-49 years who had recovered from COVID-19. The V and J genes are TRBV7-9 and TRBJ2-7, with 7 nucleotides matching TRBD1. Sequenced sample: PBMCs or T cells enriched from blood (not recorded which). In DNA form, the CDR3 reads TGTGCCAGCAGCTCGACAGGGTTCTACGAGCAGTACTTC. Translated, it gives CASSSTGFYEQYF.